These 32 T cell receptor beta chains came from one sample sequenced in a study of Ad26.COV2.S vaccination and SARS-CoV-2 variants. Assay: immunoSEQ multiplex PCR; the TCRdb copy retains only in-frame clones and omits some. In the table there are some 460,000 clones, about 88% of which are singletons. Treatment indicated: around 19 received Ad26.COV2.S at low or high dose, single or two shots; 5 received placebo; per-sample allocation not given. Day 63 after the first injection of vaccine or placebo was the sampling time. The starting material was peripheral blood, obtained in a trial of Ad26.COV2.S vaccine versus placebo. These receptors all come from a person between 18 and 65 years old who received the Ad26.COV2.S COVID-19 vaccine or a placebo.

This clone was seen just once. The chain has TRBV11-3 and TRBJ2-1, with 9 bases identical to TRBD1. Germline assignment: CDR1 SGHNT and CDR2 YENEEA. This CDR3 contains 14 residues. The V gene end was trimmed by 5 bases and the J gene end by 8 bases; junction bases not matched to a gene: 7. The CDR3 DNA sequence: TGTGCCAGCAGCCAGGACAGGGGCTCCGATGAGCAGTTCTTC. It translates to CASSQDRGSDEQFF.

The chain is built from TRBV19 and TRBJ2-7; D may be TRBD2 (5 bases). CDR3 length: 12 residues. Germline V CDR1 and CDR2: LNHDA, SQIVND (reference sequence). The V end was cut by 5 bases, the J end by 5 bases, with 10 bases between. The CDR3 here is CASSYRGDEQYF. CDR3 DNA sequence: TGTGCCAGTAGTTACCGGGGTGACGAGCAGTACTTC.

The rearrangement joins TRBV30 to TRBJ1-4; TRBD1 matches 7 bases. CDR1 GTSNPN and CDR2 SVGIG come from the germline V gene (reference sequence). The CDR3 length is 15 residues. V gave up 2 bases and J gave up 5 bases; unmatched junction bases: 8. CDR3 DNA: TGTGCCTGGAGTCCCGGACAGGTGAAGAATGAAAAACTGTTTTTT. Translation gives CAWSPGQVKNEKLFF.

On this clone itself: Other DNA sequences of this sample code for an identical CDR3. The chain links TRBV30 to TRBJ2-2; D is uncertain. Deletions cut 0 bases from V and 5 bases from J, with 7 bases between. Germline assignment: CDR1 GTSNPN and CDR2 SVGIG (reference sequence). The CDR3 has 13 residues. The CDR3 region has the DNA TGTGCCTGGAGTGTACTGGGTACCGGGGAGCTGTTTTTT. Translated: CAWSVLGTGELFF.

This clone was observed a few times. This sequence joins TRBV4-3 and TRBJ2-2; D is possibly TRBD1 (6 bases). The V and J ends lost 8 bases and 5 bases respectively, with 18 bases between them. The CDR3 is made up of 15 amino acids. Looked up from germline, CDR1 is LGHNA and CDR2 is YSLEER. The DNA for the CDR3 is TGCGCCAGCGGGACCTACAGGGATCTAACCGGGGAGCTGTTTTTT. The encoded protein is CASGTYRDLTGELFF.

The chain carries TRBV6-5 and TRBJ2-1; 8 nucleotides align to TRBD2. Germline V lookup: CDR1 MNHEY, CDR2 SVGAGI. Trimming cost V 6 bases and J 6 bases; bases outside gene matches: 10. This CDR3 contains 15 residues. The DNA for the CDR3 is TGTGCCAGCAGCCTAACCGGGACTAGGGGCAATGAGCAGTTCTTC. Its protein product is CASSLTGTRGNEQFF.

This rearrangement joins TRBV11-1 to TRBJ1-2, with no clear D. This CDR3 spans 13 amino acids. Germline V gene lookup returns CDR1 SGHAT and CDR2 FQDESV (reference sequence). Between the trimmed V and J ends, which lost 0 bases and 8 bases, there was a span of 10 bases. CDR3 nucleotides: TGTGCCAGCAGCTTAGCCCCCTCCGGGGGCTACACCTTC. Its translation: CASSLAPSGGYTF.

The V call is TRBV18, the J call TRBJ1-4; TRBD1 matches at 8 bases. Per the germline V gene, CDR1 is KGHSH and CDR2 is LQKENI. The CDR3 runs to 14 residues. V was clipped by 3 bases and J by 8 bases; unmatched bases: 5. The CDR3 loop reads CASSPSGGEEKLFF. DNA for the CDR3: TGTGCCAGCTCACCGTCAGGGGGCGAGGAAAAACTGTTTTTT.

The J gene is TRBJ1-1, the V gene TRBV30; D is perhaps TRBD1 (5 bases). Germline V CDR1 and CDR2: GTSNPN, SVGIG (reference sequence). The CDR3 has 13 residues. Trimming stripped 3 bases from V and 3 bases from J, with 11 bases between. This chain's CDR3 is CAWRPGRDTEAFF. CDR3 in DNA: TGTGCCTGGAGACCAGGGAGGGACACTGAAGCTTTCTTT.

The gene calls are TRBV30 and TRBJ2-1; 7 bases agree with TRBD2. The CDR3 runs 14 residues. The J segment lost 6 bases and the V segment lost 3 bases, leaving 8 bases of the junction unmatched. In germline, CDR1 is GTSNPN, CDR2 SVGIG (reference sequence). CDR3 amino acids: CAWSQLAETNEQFF. For the CDR3, the DNA is TGTGCCTGGAGCCAGCTAGCGGAGACCAATGAGCAGTTCTTC.

J is TRBJ2-7 and V is TRBV5-5, with 7 bases that match TRBD1. The germline V gene encodes CDR1 SGHKS and CDR2 YYEKEE (reference sequence). The CDR3 loop spans 14 amino acids. The trim removed 2 bases at V and 2 bases at J, leaving 4 bases unmatched. The CDR3 nucleotides read TGTGCCAGCAGCTTCCTGACAGGGACCTACGAGCAGTACTTC. Its protein product is CASSFLTGTYEQYF.

This sequence joins TRBV3-1 (or the pseudogene TRBV3-2) and TRBJ1-4; TRBD1 agrees at 8 bases. The CDR3 runs 15 residues. V lost 5 bases and J lost 4; bases outside the gene matches: 6. The V gene's germline CDR1 is LGHDT and CDR2 YNNKEL (reference sequence). The chain's CDR3 is CASSSRTGSNEKLFF. CDR3 DNA sequence: TGTGCCAGCAGCTCTAGGACAGGGAGTAATGAAAAACTGTTTTTT.

CDR3 nucleotide sequence: TGCAGCGTTGAAGATCTTGGGGAGTCTAGCGGGAAGGTCCCCCGCCAAAACATTCAGTACTTC. Encoded protein: CSVEDLGESSGKVPRQNIQYF. The V and J genes are TRBV29-1 and TRBJ2-4, with 9 bases fitting TRBD2. This CDR3 comprises 21 residues. The V gene's germline CDR1 is SQVTM and CDR2 ANQGSEA. V gave up 0 bases and J gave up 5 bases; unmatched junction bases: 23.

The rearrangement links TRBV28 to TRBJ2-1; TRBD2 is a possible D gene (6 bases). The CDR3 contains 12 residues. Trimming took off 6 bases at V and 8 bases at J, with 11 bases between the two ends. Germline CDR1 reads MDHEN; CDR2 reads SYDVKM. The CDR3: CASSPRRDEQFF. In nucleotides, the CDR3 is TGTGCCAGCAGCCCCCGGAGGGATGAGCAGTTCTTC.

The V gene is TRBV28, the J gene TRBJ2-1; no firm D call. Trimming stripped 7 bases from V and 4 bases from J, with 14 bases between. Germline lookup yields CDR1 MDHEN and CDR2 SYDVKM. The CDR3 has 14 residues. The CDR3 DNA reads TGTGCCAGCACCGTTAAGACGTCTTACAATGAGCAGTTCTTC. Translating gives CASTVKTSYNEQFF.

The V and J genes are TRBV18 and TRBJ1-2, with D uncertain. V was cut by 2 bases and J by 3 bases, with 7 bases left in between. Germline CDR1 reads KGHSH; CDR2 reads LQKENI. The CDR3 sequence is 13 residues long. The CDR3 loop is CASSPMGDYGYTF. The CDR3 DNA follows: TGTGCCAGCTCACCAATGGGCGACTATGGCTACACCTTC.

The chain is built from TRBV5-5 and TRBJ1-2; TRBD1 might be the D (5 bases). Germline lookup yields CDR1 SGHKS and CDR2 YYEKEE (reference sequence). This CDR3 contains 16 residues. Trimming removed 0 bases at V and 0 bases at J, with 12 bases between. CDR3: CASSLASREANYGYTF. CDR3 DNA: TGTGCCAGCAGCTTGGCTTCCAGGGAAGCTAACTATGGCTACACCTTC. The variable domain in full, with the rest retrieved from reference TRBV5-5 and TRBJ1-2, is DAGVTQSPTHLIKTRGQQVTLRCSPISGHKSVSWYQQVLGQGPQFIFQYYEKEERGRGNFPDRFSARQFPNYSSELNVNALLLGDSALYLCASSLASREANYGYTFGSGTRLTVV.

V usage is TRBV2 and J usage is TRBJ2-7, with 8 bases that match TRBD2. CDR3 size: 15 residues. CDR1 and CDR2 (germline): SNHLY, FYNNEI. The V and J ends lost 7 bases and 3 bases, in that order; junction bases with no gene match: 11. The CDR3 is CASTRGASGFYEQYF. The CDR3 coding sequence is TGTGCCAGCACGAGAGGGGCTAGCGGGTTCTACGAGCAGTACTTC.

This clone appeared a single time. V gene TRBV28 combines with J gene TRBJ1-1; D not certain. V lost 3 bases and J lost 5, with 19 bases in between. This CDR3 is 16 amino acids long. The germline gives CDR1 MDHEN, CDR2 SYDVKM. CDR3 loop: CASSFRGWDRLTEAFF. CDR3 sequence (DNA): TGTGCCAGCAGTTTCCGAGGGTGGGATCGTTTAACTGAAGCTTTCTTT.

The chain employs TRBV28 and TRBJ2-3; D possibly corresponds to TRBD2 (6 bases). Trimming left V 10 bases short and J 3 bases short, with 11 bases between. In germline, CDR1 is MDHEN, CDR2 SYDVKM. The CDR3 runs 12 residues. CDR3 DNA sequence: TGTGCCACCAACGGGAGAACAGATACGCAGTATTTT. It codes for CATNGRTDTQYF.

This chain joins TRBV27 and TRBJ1-2; 8 bases line up with TRBD1. Looked up from germline, CDR1 is MNHEY and CDR2 is SMNVEV (reference sequence). V shed 6 bases, J shed 1 base, and the junction held 7 bases outside the gene matches. This CDR3 has 15 residues. DNA for the CDR3: TGTGCCAGCAGCAGGGGGCCCACTTTTAACTATGGCTACACCTTC. It translates to CASSRGPTFNYGYTF.

The CDR3 nucleotides are TGTGCCAGCAGTTATTTTGACAGTCGGTATGAAAAACTGTTTTTT. Translation: CASSYFDSRYEKLFF. This chain connects TRBV6-9 to TRBJ1-4, with D possibly matching TRBD1 (5 bases). The CDR3 has 15 residues. The ends were cut back, 1 base at V and 6 bases at J, with 12 bases in the middle. Germline-derived CDR1 and CDR2 are MNHGY and SVAAGI.

This chain links TRBV7-2 with TRBJ2-7; 10 bases line up with TRBD2. After removal of 0 bases from V and 0 bases from J, the junction contained 5 bases not matched to a gene. Looked up from germline, CDR1 is SGHTA and CDR2 is FQGNSA. This CDR3 region has 17 residues. CDR3 bases: TGTGCCAGCAGCTTAGCGCTAGCGGGGGTCTACTCCTACGAGCAGTACTTC. Translating it yields CASSLALAGVYSYEQYF.

V and J are TRBV4-1 and TRBJ1-4, with D tentatively TRBD1 (6 bases). The germline V and J ends were trimmed by 4 bases and 4 bases, with 16 bases remaining between them. The CDR3 covers 16 residues. Germline V gives CDR1 MGHRA, CDR2 YSYEKL. The CDR3 sequence: CASSPRGTGFNEKLFF. The CDR3 nucleotides are TGCGCCAGCAGCCCACGAGGCACAGGGTTTAATGAAAAACTGTTTTTT.

This chain joins TRBV6-6 and TRBJ2-7, with D possibly TRBD1 on 5 matching bases. The CDR3 is 12 amino acids. CDR1 is MNHNY and CDR2 is SVGAGI in the germline V gene (reference sequence). V dropped 6 bases and J dropped 4 bases, with 10 bases sitting between them. In nucleotides, the CDR3 is TGTGCCAGCAGACAGGACAATTACGAGCAGTACTTC. Its translation: CASRQDNYEQYF.

The chain recombines TRBV18 with TRBJ1-1, with a weak D call TRBD1 (6 bases). This CDR3 is 14 amino acids long. V was clipped by 4 bases and J by 4 bases, with 13 bases between them. Germline CDR1 reads KGHSH; CDR2 reads LQKENI. CDR3 residues: CASSLRGAATEAFF. The CDR3 DNA follows: TGTGCCAGCTCACTTAGGGGGGCGGCCACTGAAGCTTTCTTT.

The rearrangement uses TRBV18 and TRBJ1-5; D unclear. CDR1 is KGHSH, CDR2 LQKENI, per germline. V shed 3 bases and J shed 9 bases, with 18 bases lying between them. The CDR3 runs 15 residues. As DNA, the CDR3 is TGTGCCAGCTCACCCGGCCGGGATAGGGATCGGCCCCAGCATTTT. Its protein product is CASSPGRDRDRPQHF.

V usage is TRBV19 and J usage is TRBJ1-1; D unresolved. V gave up 2 bases and J gave up 4 bases, with 11 bases separating them. Germline assignment: CDR1 LNHDA and CDR2 SQIVND (reference sequence). The CDR3 totals 14 residues. CDR3 sequence: CASSINTESTEAFF. The CDR3 DNA follows: TGTGCCAGTAGTATAAACACAGAGAGCACTGAAGCTTTCTTT.

The rearrangement links TRBV7-9 to TRBJ2-1; tentative D call: TRBD2 (6 bases). The germline V gene encodes CDR1 SEHNR and CDR2 FQNEAQ (reference sequence). This CDR3 has 17 residues. The ends were cut back, 2 bases at V and 0 bases at J, with 14 bases in the middle. The CDR3 here is CASSLPTGVRSYNEQFF. Written as DNA, the CDR3 is TGTGCCAGCAGCTTACCAACGGGGGTCCGCTCCTACAATGAGCAGTTCTTC.

The chain is built from TRBV7-8 and TRBJ2-2; TRBD2 matches at 12 bases. J gave up 5 bases and V 5 bases, and 9 bases lay outside the gene matches. Germline V CDR1 and CDR2: SGHVS, FQNEAQ. This CDR3 has 17 amino acids. CDR3 bases: TGTGCCAGCAGCCGTTCCGGGACTAGCGGGTATACCGGGGAGCTGTTTTTT. Its protein product is CASSRSGTSGYTGELFF.

This chain joins TRBV5-4 and TRBJ2-1; TRBD2 matches 14 bases. The germline gives CDR1 SGHNT, CDR2 YYREEE (reference sequence). The junction had 5 bases not matched to a gene; V was cut back by 7 bases and J by 5 bases. CDR3 size: 15 residues. CDR3 DNA: TGTGCCAGCGATCGGGGACTAGCGGGAGACAATGAGCAGTTCTTC. Residues: CASDRGLAGDNEQFF.

This chain connects TRBV11-2 to TRBJ2-5; D possibly corresponds to TRBD2 (6 bases). The CDR3 is 12 amino acids. Germline V lookup: CDR1 SGHAT, CDR2 FQNNGV. The V end lost 4 bases, the J end lost 7 bases, and 10 bases lay between the germline ends. DNA of the CDR3: TGTGCCAGCAGCTCCAGGAGGGGGACCCAGTACTTC. Translation: CASSSRRGTQYF.